This TCR beta chain is drawn from a study of OX40 agonist ivuxolimab in advanced cancers. Study context: Patients receiving dose escalation had hepatocellular carcinoma, melanoma, renal cell or head and neck cancer.

Germline lookup yields CDR1 ENHRY and CDR2 SYGVKD. Trimming removed 2 bases from V and 2 bases from J, with 13 bases in between. CDR3 length: 16 residues. Here immunoSEQ multiplex PCR was the method, and the copy in TCRdb shows in-frame clones only, minus some. The data contain about 18,000 clones, 80% to 90% of them singletons. The rearrangement uses TRBV10-3 and TRBJ2-1, with a tentative D call TRBD2 (7 bases). The TCR was taken from an adult with an advanced solid tumor such as melanoma, head and neck, liver or kidney cancer. The sequenced sample was CD4+ or CD8+ T cells sorted from blood, obtained in a trial of the OX40 agonist ivuxolimab. The CDR3 DNA follows: TGTGCCATCAGTGAGGGCGGGGGCCCCCCCTACAATGAGCAGTTCTTC. Its protein is CAISEGGGPPYNEQFF.